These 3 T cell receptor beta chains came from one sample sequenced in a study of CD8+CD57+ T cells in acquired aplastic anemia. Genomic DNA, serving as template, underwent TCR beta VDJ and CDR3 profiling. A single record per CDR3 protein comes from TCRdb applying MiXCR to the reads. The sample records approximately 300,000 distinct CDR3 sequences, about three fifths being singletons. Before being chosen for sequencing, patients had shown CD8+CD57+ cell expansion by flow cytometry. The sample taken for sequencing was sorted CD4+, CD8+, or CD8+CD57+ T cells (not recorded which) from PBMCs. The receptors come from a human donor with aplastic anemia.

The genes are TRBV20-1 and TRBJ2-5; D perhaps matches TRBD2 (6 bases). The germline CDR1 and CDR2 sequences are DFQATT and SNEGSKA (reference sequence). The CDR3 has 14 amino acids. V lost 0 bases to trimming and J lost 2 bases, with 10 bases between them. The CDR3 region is CSARDPGEQETQYF. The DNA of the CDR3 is TGCAGTGCTAGAGATCCGGGGGAGCAAGAGACCCAGTACTTC.

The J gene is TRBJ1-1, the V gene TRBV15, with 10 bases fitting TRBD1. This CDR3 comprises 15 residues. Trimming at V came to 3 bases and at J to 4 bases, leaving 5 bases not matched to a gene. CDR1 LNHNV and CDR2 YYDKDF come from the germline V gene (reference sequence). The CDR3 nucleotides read TGTGCCACCAGCAGCCAGGGACAGGGGCGCACTGAAGCTTTCTTT. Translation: CATSSQGQGRTEAFF.

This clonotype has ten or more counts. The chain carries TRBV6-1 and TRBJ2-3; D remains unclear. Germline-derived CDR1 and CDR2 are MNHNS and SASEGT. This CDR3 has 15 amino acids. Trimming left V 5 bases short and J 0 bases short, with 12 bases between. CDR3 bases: TGTGCCAGCAGTATAAGTGCTGCAAGCACAGATACGCAGTATTTT. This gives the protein CASSISAASTDTQYF.